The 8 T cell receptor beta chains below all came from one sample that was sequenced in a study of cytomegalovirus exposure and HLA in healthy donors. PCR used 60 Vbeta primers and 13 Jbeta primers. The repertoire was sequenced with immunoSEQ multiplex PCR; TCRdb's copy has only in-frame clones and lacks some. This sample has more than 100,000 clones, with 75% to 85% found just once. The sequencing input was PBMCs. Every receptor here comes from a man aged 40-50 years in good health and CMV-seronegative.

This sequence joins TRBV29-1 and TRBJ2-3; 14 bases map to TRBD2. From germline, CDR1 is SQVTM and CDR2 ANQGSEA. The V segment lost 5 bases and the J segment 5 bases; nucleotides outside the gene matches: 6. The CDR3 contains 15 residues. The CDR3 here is CSVTGLAGGLDTQYF. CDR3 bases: TGCAGCGTTACAGGACTAGCGGGAGGTTTAGATACGCAGTATTTT.

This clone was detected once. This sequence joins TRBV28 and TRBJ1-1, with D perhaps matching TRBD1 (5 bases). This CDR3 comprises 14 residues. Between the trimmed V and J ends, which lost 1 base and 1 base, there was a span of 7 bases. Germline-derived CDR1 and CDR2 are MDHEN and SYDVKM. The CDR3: CASSLLGQNTEAFF. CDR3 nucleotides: TGTGCCAGCAGTTTATTAGGACAGAACACTGAAGCTTTCTTT. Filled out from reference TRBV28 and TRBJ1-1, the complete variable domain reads DVKVTQSSRYLVKRTGEKVFLECVQDMDHENMFWYRQDPGLGLRLIYFSYDVKMKEKGDIPEGYSVSREKKERFSLILESASTNQTSMYLCASSLLGQNTEAFFGQGTRLTVV.

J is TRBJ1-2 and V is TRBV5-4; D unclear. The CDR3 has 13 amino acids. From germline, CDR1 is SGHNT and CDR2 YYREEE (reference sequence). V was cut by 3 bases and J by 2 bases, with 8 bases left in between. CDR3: CASSSPPNYGYTF. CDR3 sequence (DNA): TGTGCCAGCAGCTCCCCCCCGAACTATGGCTACACCTTC. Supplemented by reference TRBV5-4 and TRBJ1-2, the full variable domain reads ETGVTQSPTHLIKTRGQQVTLRCSSQSGHNTVSWYQQALGQGPQFIFQYYREEENGRGNFPPRFSGLQFPNYSSELNVNALELDDSALYLCASSSPPNYGYTFGSGTRLTVV.

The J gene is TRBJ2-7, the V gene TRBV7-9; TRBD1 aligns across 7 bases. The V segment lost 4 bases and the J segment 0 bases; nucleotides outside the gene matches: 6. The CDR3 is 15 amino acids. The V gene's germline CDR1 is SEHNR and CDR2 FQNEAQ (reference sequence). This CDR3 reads CASSSPWDSSYEQYF. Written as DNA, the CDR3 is TGTGCCAGCAGCTCCCCCTGGGACAGCTCCTACGAGCAGTACTTC.

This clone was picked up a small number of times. The CDR3: CASSLGGGTEAFF. The CDR3 DNA follows: TGTGCCAGCAGCTTAGGCGGGGGCACTGAAGCTTTCTTT. The chain uses TRBV7-9 and TRBJ1-1; weak D call: TRBD1 (5 bases). CDR3 length equals 13 residues. From germline, CDR1 is SEHNR and CDR2 FQNEAQ (reference sequence). V gave up 1 base and J gave up 4 bases, with 7 bases separating them. Combining the CDR3 with reference TRBV7-9 and TRBJ1-1 gives the whole variable domain DTGVSQNPRHKITKRGQNVTFRCDPISEHNRLYWYRQTLGQGPEFLTYFQNEAQLEKSRLLSDRFSAERPKGSFSTLEIQRTEQGDSAMYLCASSLGGGTEAFFGQGTRLTVV.

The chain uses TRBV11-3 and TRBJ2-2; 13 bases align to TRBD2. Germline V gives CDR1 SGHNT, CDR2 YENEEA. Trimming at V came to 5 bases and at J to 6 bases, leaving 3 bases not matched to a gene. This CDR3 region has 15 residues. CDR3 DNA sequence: TGTGCCAGCAGCACTGGACTAGCGGGGGCCGGGGAGCTGTTTTTT. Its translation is CASSTGLAGAGELFF.

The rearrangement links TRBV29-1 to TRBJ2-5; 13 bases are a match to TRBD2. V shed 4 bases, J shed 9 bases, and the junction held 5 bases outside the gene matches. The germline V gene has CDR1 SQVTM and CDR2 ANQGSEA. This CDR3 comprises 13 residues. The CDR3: CSVAGLAGEAQYF. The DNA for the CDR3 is TGCAGCGTTGCTGGACTAGCGGGGGAGGCCCAGTACTTC. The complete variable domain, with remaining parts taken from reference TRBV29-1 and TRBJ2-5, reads SAVISQKPSRDICQRGTSLTIQCQVDSQVTMMFWYRQQPGQSLTLIATANQGSEATYESGFVIDKFPISRPNLTFSTLTVSNMSPEDSSIYLCSVAGLAGEAQYFGPGTRLLVL.

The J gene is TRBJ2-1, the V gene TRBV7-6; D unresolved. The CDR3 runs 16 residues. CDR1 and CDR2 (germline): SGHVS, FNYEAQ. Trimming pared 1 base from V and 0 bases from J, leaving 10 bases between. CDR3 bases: TGTGCCAGCAGCTTAGTAGCTCCGAGCTCCTACAATGAGCAGTTCTTC. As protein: CASSLVAPSSYNEQFF.